Presented here are 12 T cell receptor beta chains from one specimen sequenced in a study of T cell responses to AZD1222 COVID-19 vaccine. Using immunoSEQ multiplex PCR, the repertoire was profiled, and TCRdb retains in-frame clones only, with some absent. The repertoire holds around 170,000 clones, with more than 75% as singletons. The sample here was peripheral blood, taken on day 0 of AZD1222 vaccination. The receptors originated from an adult in good health.

This chain connects TRBV12-3 or TRBV12-4 to TRBJ2-2, with D perhaps TRBD1 (6 bases). Trimming removed 4 bases at V and 7 bases at J, with 10 bases between. The CDR3 covers 13 residues. This CDR3 is CASSYRGIGELFF. The CDR3 bases are TGTGCCAGCAGTTATAGGGGGATCGGGGAGCTGTTTTTT.

V is TRBV11-2 and J is TRBJ1-2; 10 bases agree with TRBD1. The CDR3 length is 17 residues. The germline gives CDR1 SGHAT, CDR2 FQNNGV. V lost 1 base, J lost 1 base, and 6 bases stayed unmatched. CDR3 amino acids: CASSLGGGTGDNYGYTF. The CDR3, as DNA: TGTGCCAGCAGCTTAGGCGGGGGGACAGGGGATAACTATGGCTACACCTTC.

The chain couples TRBV27 to TRBJ1-1; no definite D call. The length of the CDR3 is 18 residues. The V gene lost 3 bases and the J gene lost 7 bases, with 27 bases spanning the gap. From germline, CDR1 is MNHEY and CDR2 SMNVEV (reference sequence). CDR3 in DNA: TGTGCCAGCAGTTTTTTCCCTCAAGCCGGAGGCGAGCGAAATGAAGCTTTCTTT. Its protein product is CASSFFPQAGGERNEAFF.

The V call is TRBV27, the J call TRBJ2-7; 10 nucleotides align to TRBD1. The germline V gene encodes CDR1 MNHEY and CDR2 SMNVEV (reference sequence). This CDR3 comprises 15 residues. The junction had 11 bases not matched to a gene; V was cut back by 5 bases and J by 7 bases. The CDR3 coding sequence is TGTGCCAGCAGTATTGGGAGACAGGGGGCCTGGGAGCAGTACTTC. This codes for CASSIGRQGAWEQYF.

The V call is TRBV5-5, the J call TRBJ1-2; D may be TRBD1 (6 bases). With 3 bases removed from V and 4 bases from J, the gap between germline ends came to 19 bases. The CDR3 is 16 amino acids. CDR1 SGHKS and CDR2 YYEKEE come from the germline V gene (reference sequence). This CDR3 is CASSWALVGGRYGYTF. The CDR3 DNA sequence: TGTGCCAGCAGCTGGGCATTAGTGGGGGGCCGCTATGGCTACACCTTC.

The chain carries TRBV27 and TRBJ1-2; tentative D call: TRBD1 (5 bases). CDR1 MNHEY and CDR2 SMNVEV come from the germline V gene (reference sequence). V lost 7 bases and J 0 bases, leaving 18 bases between the germline ends. The CDR3 is 16 residues long. Here the CDR3 DNA reads TGTGCCAGCACTCAAAGCTGGGGGGAAACTAACTATGGCTACACCTTC. It is translated as CASTQSWGETNYGYTF.

In its sample, this clone was seen once. Within the sample, other DNA sequences also encode this same CDR3. CDR3 coding DNA: TGTGCCAGCAGTTTTTCAGGGGCTGGGAACACTGAAGCTTTCTTT. Residues: CASSFSGAGNTEAFF. The chain is built from TRBV27 and TRBJ1-1; tentative D call: TRBD1 (6 bases). Per the germline V gene, CDR1 is MNHEY and CDR2 is SMNVEV (reference sequence). The CDR3 is 15 residues long. V dropped 3 bases and J dropped 1 base, with 12 bases sitting between them.

This chain connects TRBV9 to TRBJ2-3; TRBD2 agrees at 12 bases. V trimming: 0 bases; J trimming: 6 bases; junction bases outside the gene matches: 5. The CDR3 is made up of 16 amino acids. Germline CDR1 is SGDLS and CDR2 is YYNGEE. CDR3 loop: CASSVDLAGGRDTQYF. Here the CDR3 DNA reads TGTGCCAGCAGCGTAGATCTAGCGGGAGGGCGGGATACGCAGTATTTT.

The chain uses TRBV7-8 and TRBJ1-6, with 7 bases that match TRBD1. CDR1 and CDR2 (germline): SGHVS, FQNEAQ. The ends lost 3 bases at V and 9 bases at J; junction bases unmatched: 8. The CDR3 covers 15 residues. The CDR3 protein is CASSFTGQMSSPLHF. The CDR3 DNA reads TGTGCCAGCAGCTTTACGGGACAGATGAGTTCACCCCTCCACTTT.

The chain links TRBV4-2 to TRBJ1-2, with D possibly matching TRBD1 (6 bases). CDR3 length: 15 amino acids. With 3 bases removed from V and 0 bases from J, the gap between germline ends came to 11 bases. Germline V gives CDR1 LGHNA, CDR2 YNFKEQ. CDR3 protein: CASSHPQGTNYGYTF. The DNA of the CDR3 is TGTGCCAGCAGCCATCCCCAGGGGACTAACTATGGCTACACCTTC.

The V call is TRBV5-1, the J call TRBJ2-5; TRBD2 agrees at 9 bases. Germline V gives CDR1 SGHRS, CDR2 YFSETQ. V was clipped by 7 bases and J by 5 bases; unmatched bases: 12. There are 15 residues in the CDR3. Here the CDR3 reads CASGELAGKGETQYF. In DNA, the CDR3 is TGCGCCAGCGGCGAGCTAGCGGGAAAGGGGGAGACCCAGTACTTC.

CDR3 bases: TGTGCCAGCAGTTACGCAAGCTCCTACAATGAGCAGTTCTTC. It encodes CASSYASSYNEQFF. J is TRBJ2-1 and V is TRBV6-5; D remains unclear. The CDR3 is 14 amino acids. Germline V gene sequence: CDR1 MNHEY, CDR2 SVGAGI. V lost 2 bases, J lost 0 bases, and 5 bases lay in between.